Reported below is one T cell receptor beta chain. Sequencing used immunoSEQ multiplex PCR; TCRdb keeps in-frame clones, though not all of them. The table records approximately 76,000 clones, approximately 89% of them present only once. V gave up 0 bases and J gave up 8 bases, with 10 bases separating them. CDR3 length: 13 residues. Germline V gives CDR1 MRHNA, CDR2 SNTAGT. These data belong to a study of blood T cell repertoires in COVID-19. The sample was peripheral blood. The rearrangement joins TRBV6-4 to TRBJ1-2; D perhaps matches TRBD1 (5 bases). The receptor was derived from a woman of 80 years or more with active or convalescent COVID-19. CDR3 sequence (DNA): TGTGCCAGCAGTGACTCGCGGGACGGGGGCTACACCTTC. Translation: CASSDSRDGGYTF.